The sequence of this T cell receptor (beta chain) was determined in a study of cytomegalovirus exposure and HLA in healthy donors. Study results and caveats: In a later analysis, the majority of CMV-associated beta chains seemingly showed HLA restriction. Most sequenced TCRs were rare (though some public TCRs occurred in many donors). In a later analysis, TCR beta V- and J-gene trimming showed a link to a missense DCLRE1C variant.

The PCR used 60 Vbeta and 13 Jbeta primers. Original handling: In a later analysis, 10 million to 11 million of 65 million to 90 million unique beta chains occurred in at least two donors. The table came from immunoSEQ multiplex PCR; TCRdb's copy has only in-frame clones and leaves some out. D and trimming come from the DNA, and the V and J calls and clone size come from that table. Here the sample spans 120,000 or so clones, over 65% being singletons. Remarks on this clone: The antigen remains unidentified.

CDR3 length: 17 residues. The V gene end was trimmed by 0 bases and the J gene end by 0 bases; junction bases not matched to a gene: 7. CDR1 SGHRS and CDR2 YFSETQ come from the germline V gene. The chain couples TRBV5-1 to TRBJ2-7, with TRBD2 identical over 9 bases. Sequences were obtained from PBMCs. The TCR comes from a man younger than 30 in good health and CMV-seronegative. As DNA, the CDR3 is TGCGCCAGCAGCTTGGCGGCTAGCGGGGCTAGCTCCTACGAGCAGTACTTC. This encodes CASSLAASGASSYEQYF. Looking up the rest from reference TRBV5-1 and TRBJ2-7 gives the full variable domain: KAGVTQTPRYLIKTRGQQVTLSCSPISGHRSVSWYQQTPGQGLQFLFEYFSETQRNKGNFPGRFSGRQFSNSRSEMNVSTLELGDSALYLCASSLAASGASSYEQYFGPGTRLTVT.